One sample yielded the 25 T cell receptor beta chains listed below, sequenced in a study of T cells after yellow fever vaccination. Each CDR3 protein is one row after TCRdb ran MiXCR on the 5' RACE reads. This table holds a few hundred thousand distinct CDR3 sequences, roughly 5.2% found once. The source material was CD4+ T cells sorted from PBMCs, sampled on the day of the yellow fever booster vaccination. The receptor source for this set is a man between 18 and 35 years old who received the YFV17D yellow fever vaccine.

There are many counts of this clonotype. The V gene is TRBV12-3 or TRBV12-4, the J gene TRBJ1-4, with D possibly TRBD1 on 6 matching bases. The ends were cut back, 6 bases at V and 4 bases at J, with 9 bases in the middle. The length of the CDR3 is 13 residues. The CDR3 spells CASRWTDNEKLFF. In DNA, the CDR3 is TGTGCCAGCAGGTGGACAGATAATGAAAAACTGTTTTTT.

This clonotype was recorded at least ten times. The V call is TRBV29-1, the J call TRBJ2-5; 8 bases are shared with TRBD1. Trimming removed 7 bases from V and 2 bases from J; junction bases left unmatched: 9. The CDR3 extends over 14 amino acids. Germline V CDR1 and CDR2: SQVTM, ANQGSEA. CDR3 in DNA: TGCAGCGGATTCCGGGACAGGTCACAAGAGACCCAGTACTTC. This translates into CSGFRDRSQETQYF.

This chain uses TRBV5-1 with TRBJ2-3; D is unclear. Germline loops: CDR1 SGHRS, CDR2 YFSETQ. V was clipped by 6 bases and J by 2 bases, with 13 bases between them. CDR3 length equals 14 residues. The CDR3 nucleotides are TGCGCCAGCACGCTGGGCAGAAACACAGATACGCAGTATTTT. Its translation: CASTLGRNTDTQYF.

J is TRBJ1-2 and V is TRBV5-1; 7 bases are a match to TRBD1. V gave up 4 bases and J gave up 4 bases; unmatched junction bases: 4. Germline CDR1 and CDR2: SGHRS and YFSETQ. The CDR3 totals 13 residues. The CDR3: CASSMDRSYGYTF. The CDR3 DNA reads TGCGCCAGCAGCATGGACAGGTCCTATGGCTACACCTTC.

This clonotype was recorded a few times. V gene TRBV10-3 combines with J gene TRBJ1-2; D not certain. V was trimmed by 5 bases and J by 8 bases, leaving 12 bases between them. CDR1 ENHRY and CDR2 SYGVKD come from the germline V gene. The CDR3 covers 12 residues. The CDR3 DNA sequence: TGTGCCATCAGTTACGATATTGGAGGCTACACCTTC. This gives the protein CAISYDIGGYTF.

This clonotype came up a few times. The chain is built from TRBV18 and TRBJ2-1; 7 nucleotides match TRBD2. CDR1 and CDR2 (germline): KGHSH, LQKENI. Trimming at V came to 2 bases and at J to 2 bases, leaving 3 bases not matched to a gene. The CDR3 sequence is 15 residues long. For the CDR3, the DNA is TGTGCCAGCTCACCAGGGGGGGGTGCCTACAATGAGCAGTTCTTC. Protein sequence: CASSPGGGAYNEQFF.

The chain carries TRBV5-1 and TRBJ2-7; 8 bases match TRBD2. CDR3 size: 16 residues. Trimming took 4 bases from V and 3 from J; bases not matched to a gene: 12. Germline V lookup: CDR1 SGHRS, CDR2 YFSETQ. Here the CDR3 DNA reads TGCGCCAGCAGCGTGTCGGACCGGGGGGGACGCTACGAGCAGTACTTC. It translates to CASSVSDRGGRYEQYF.

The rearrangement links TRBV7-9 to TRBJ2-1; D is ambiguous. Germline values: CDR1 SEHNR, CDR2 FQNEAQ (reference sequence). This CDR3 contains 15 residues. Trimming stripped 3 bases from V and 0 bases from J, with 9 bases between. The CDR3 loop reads CASSFLPISYNEQFF. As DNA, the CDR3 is TGTGCCAGCAGCTTTCTCCCGATCTCCTACAATGAGCAGTTCTTC.

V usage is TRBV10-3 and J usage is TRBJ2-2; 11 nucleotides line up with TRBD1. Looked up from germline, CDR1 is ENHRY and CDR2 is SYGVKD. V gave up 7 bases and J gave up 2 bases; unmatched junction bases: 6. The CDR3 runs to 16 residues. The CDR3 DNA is TGTGCCATCAAAACTGGGACAGGGGGAAACACCGGGGAGCTGTTTTTT. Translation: CAIKTGTGGNTGELFF.

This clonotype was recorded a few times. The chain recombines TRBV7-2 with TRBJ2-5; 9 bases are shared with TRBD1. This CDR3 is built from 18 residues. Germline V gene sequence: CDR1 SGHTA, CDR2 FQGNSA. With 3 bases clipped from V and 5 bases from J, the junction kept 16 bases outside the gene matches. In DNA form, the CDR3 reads TGTGCCAGCAGCTTGGAGCCCCCGGGACAGGGTTTCGGCGAGACCCAGTACTTC. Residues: CASSLEPPGQGFGETQYF.

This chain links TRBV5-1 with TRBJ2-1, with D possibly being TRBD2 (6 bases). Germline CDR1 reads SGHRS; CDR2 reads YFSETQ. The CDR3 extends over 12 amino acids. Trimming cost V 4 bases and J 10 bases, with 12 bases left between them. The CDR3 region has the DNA TGCGCCAGCAGCGCGGGCGGGGAGGAGCAGTTCTTC. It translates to CASSAGGEEQFF.

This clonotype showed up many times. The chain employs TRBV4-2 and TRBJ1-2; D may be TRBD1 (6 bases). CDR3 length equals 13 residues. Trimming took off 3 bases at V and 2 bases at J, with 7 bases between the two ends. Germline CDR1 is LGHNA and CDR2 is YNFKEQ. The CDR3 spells CASSHGQNYGYTF. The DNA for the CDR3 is TGTGCCAGCAGCCACGGACAGAACTATGGCTACACCTTC.

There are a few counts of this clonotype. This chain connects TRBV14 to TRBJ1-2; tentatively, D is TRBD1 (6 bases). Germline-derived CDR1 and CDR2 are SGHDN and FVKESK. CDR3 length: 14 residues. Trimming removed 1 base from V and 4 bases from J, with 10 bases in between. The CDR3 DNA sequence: TGTGCCAGCAGCCAAGGGACAGCCTCCTATGGCTACACCTTC. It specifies CASSQGTASYGYTF.

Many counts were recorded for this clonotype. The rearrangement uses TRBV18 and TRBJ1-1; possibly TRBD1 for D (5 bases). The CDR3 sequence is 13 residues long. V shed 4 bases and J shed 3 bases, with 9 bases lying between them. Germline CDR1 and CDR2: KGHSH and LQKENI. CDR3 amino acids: CASSLVGDTEAFF. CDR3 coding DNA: TGTGCCAGCTCACTAGTGGGGGACACTGAAGCTTTCTTT. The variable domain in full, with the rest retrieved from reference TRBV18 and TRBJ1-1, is NAGVMQNPRHLVRRRGQEARLRCSPMKGHSHVYWYRQLPEEGLKFMVYLQKENIIDESGMPKERFSAEFPKEGPSILRIQQVVRGDSAAYFCASSLVGDTEAFFGQGTRLTVV.

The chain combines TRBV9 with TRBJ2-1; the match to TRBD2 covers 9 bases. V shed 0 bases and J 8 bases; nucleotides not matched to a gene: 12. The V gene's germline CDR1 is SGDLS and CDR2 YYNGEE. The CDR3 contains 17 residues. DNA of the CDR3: TGTGCCAGCAGCGTAGGCGGTGCGGGGGGGTTCCTGGATGAGCAGTTCTTC. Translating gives CASSVGGAGGFLDEQFF.

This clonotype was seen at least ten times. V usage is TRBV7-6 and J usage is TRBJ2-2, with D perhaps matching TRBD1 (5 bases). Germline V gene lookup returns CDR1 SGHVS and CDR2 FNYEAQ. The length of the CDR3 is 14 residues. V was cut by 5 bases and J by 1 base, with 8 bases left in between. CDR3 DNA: TGTGCCAGCAGCCGAGGACAGAACACCGGGGAGCTGTTTTTT. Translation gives CASSRGQNTGELFF.

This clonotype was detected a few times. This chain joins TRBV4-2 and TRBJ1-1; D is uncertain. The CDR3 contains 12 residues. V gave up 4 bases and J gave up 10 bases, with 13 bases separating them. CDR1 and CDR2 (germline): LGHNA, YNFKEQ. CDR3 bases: TGTGCCAGCAGCCCCGAGTCCACCGGAGCTTTCTTT. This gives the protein CASSPESTGAFF.

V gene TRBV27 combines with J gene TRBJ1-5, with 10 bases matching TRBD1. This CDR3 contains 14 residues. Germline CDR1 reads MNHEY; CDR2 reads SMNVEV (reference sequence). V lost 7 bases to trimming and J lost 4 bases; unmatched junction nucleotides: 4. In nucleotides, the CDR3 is TGTGCCAGCACCGCGGGACAGGGGAATCAGCCCCAGCATTTT. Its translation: CASTAGQGNQPQHF.

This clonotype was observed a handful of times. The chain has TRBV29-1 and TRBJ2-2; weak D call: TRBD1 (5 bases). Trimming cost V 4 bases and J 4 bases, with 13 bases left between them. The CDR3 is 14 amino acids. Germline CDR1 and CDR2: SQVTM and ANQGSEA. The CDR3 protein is CSVVLGQSTGELFF. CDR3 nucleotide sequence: TGCAGCGTTGTTCTGGGGCAGAGCACCGGGGAGCTGTTTTTT.

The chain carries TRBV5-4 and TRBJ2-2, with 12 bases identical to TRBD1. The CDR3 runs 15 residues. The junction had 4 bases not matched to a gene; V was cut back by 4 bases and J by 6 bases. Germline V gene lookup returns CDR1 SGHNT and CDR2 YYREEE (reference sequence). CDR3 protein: CASSRGQGAAGELFF. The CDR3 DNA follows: TGTGCCAGCAGCCGGGGACAGGGGGCGGCCGGGGAGCTGTTTTTT.

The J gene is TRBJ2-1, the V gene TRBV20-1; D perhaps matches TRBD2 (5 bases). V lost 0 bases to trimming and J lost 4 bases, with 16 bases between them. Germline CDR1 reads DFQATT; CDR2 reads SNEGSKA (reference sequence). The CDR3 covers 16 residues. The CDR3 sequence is CSARDRRLAGYNEQFF. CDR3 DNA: TGCAGTGCTAGAGATCGTAGGCTAGCAGGTTACAATGAGCAGTTCTTC.

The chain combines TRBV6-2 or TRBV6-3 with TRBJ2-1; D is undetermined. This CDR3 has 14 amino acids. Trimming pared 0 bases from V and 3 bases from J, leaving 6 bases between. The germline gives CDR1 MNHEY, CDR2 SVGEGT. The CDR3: CASSYSSSYNEQFF. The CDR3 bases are TGTGCCAGCAGTTACTCGAGCAGCTACAATGAGCAGTTCTTC.

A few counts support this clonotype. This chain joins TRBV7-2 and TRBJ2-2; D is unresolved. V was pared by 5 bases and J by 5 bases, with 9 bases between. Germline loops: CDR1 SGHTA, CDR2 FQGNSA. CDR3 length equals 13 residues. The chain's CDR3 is CASSIGSTGELFF. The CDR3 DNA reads TGTGCCAGCAGCATAGGATCTACCGGGGAGCTGTTTTTT.

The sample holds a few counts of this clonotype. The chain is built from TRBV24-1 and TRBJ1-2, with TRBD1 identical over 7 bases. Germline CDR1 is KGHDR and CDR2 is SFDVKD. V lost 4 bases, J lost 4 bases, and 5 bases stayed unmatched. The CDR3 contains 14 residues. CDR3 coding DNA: TGTGCCACCAGTGACCCGGGACAGCCCTATGGCTACACCTTC. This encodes CATSDPGQPYGYTF.

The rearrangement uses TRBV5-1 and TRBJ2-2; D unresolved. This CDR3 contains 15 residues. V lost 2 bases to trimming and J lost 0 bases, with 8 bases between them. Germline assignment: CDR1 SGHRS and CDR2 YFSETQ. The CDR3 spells CASSFSPANTGELFF. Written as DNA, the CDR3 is TGCGCCAGCAGCTTTTCACCCGCGAACACCGGGGAGCTGTTTTTT.